This is a list of T cell receptor beta chains from one sample in a study of CD8+ T cells in alopecia areata. TCRdb keeps only in-frame clones here, not all; method: immunoSEQ multiplex PCR. This sample has hundreds of thousands of clones, with around 66% found just once. This specimen consisted of CD4+ T cells sorted from blood, obtained around week 42, from a patient treated with tofacitinib. The receptors here all came from a human donor with alopecia areata. Each CDR3 is given with its conserved first and last residue. Each record gives: V gene, J gene, CDR3 length, CDR3 protein.

>TRBV30|TRBJ1-5|14
CAWSEGQGRQPQHF
>TRBV7-9|TRBJ1-1|12
CASSLQNTEAFF
>TRBV29-1|TRBJ1-2|14
CSVLAGLRDYGYTF
>TRBV2|TRBJ1-5|14
CASSDSLDYQPQHF
>TRBV10-3|TRBJ2-5|16
CAISERGRSVQETQYF
>TRBV5-1|TRBJ2-3|11
CASNEGDTQYF
>TRBV4-3|TRBJ1-6|16
CASSQEAQGIGSPLHF
>TRBV6-5|TRBJ2-2|15
CASRRTSAGTGELFF
>TRBV2|TRBJ1-2|14
CASRRRGLLGGYTF
>TRBV7-9|TRBJ2-1|12
CASSPGGASQFF